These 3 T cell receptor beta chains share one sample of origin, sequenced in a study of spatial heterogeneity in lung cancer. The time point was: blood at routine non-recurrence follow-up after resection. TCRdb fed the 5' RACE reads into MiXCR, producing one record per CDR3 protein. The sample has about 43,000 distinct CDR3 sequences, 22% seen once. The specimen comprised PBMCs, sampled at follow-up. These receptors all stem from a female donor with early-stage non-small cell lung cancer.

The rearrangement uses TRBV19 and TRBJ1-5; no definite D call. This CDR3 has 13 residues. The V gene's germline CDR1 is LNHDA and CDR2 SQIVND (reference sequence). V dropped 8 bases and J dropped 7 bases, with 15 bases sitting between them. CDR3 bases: TGTGCCAGTGCCCTCTCACTGAACCAGCCCCAGCATTTT. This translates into CASALSLNQPQHF.

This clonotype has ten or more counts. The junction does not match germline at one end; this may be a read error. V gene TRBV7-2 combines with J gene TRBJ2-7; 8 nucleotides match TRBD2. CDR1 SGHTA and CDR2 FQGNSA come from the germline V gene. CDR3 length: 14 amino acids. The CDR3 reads CASSLIAGLYAQYF. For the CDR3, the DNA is TGTGCCAGCAGCTTAATAGCGGGACTGTACGCGCAGTACTTC.

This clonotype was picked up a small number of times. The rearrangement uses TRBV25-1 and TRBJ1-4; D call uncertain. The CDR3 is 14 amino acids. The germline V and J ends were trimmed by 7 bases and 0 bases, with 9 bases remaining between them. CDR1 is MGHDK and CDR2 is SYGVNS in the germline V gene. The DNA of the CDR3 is TGTGCCAGCACCGACCCTGCAACTAATGAAAAACTGTTTTTT. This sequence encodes CASTDPATNEKLFF.